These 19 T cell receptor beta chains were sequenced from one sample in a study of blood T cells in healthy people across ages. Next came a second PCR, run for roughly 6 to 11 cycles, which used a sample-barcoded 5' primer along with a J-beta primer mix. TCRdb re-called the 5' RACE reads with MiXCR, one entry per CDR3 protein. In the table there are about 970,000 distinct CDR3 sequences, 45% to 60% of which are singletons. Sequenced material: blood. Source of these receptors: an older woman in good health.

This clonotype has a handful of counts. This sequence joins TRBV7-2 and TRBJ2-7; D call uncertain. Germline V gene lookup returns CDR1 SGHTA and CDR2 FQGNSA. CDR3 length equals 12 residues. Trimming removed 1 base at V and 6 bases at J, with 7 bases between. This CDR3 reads CASSLEGREQYF. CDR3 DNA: TGTGCCAGCAGCTTAGAAGGACGCGAGCAGTACTTC.

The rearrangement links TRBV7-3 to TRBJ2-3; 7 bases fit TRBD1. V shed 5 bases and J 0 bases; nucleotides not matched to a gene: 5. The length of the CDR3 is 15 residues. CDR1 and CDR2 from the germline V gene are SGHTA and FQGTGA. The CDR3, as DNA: TGTGCCAGCAGCCCAGGGGGTTTCAGCACAGATACGCAGTATTTT. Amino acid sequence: CASSPGGFSTDTQYF.

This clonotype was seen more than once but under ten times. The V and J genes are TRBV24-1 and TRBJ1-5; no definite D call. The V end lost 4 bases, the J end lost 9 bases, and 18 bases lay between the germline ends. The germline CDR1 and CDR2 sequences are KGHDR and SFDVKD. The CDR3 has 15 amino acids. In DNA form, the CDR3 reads TGTGCCACCAGTGAAAGCGGGGTGGCCTATGGGCCCCAGCATTTT. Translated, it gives CATSESGVAYGPQHF.

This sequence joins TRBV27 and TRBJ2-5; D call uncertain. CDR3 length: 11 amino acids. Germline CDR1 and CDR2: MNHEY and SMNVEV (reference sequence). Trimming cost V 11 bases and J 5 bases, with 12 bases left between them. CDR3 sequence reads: CAGRQWETQYF. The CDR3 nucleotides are TGTGCCGGCCGCCAATGGGAGACCCAGTACTTC.

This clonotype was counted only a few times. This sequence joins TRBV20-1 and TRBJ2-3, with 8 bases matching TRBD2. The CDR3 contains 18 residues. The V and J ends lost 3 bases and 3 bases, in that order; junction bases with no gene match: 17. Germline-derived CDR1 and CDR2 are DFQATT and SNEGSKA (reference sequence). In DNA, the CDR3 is TGCAGTGCTAGGCCCCCCAGCGGGAGTTTGTTGAGGACAGATACGCAGTATTTT. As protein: CSARPPSGSLLRTDTQYF.

The CDR3 nucleotides read TGCGCCAGCAGCCAAGACCCAGGACAGTACACTGAAGCTTTCTTT. Translation gives CASSQDPGQYTEAFF. The chain has TRBV4-3 and TRBJ1-1; D perhaps matches TRBD1 (6 bases). The CDR3 loop spans 15 amino acids. V gave up 0 bases and J gave up 3 bases, with 11 bases separating them. The germline CDR1 and CDR2 sequences are LGHNA and YSLEER.

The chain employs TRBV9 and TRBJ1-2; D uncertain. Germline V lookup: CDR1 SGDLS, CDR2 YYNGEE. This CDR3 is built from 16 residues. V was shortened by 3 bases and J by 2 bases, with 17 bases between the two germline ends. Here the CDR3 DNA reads TGTGCCAGCAGCGGGTGGGTTATCAGCGAGAACTATGGCTACACCTTC. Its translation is CASSGWVISENYGYTF. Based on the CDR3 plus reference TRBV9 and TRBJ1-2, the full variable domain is DSGVTQTPKHLITATGQRVTLRCSPRSGDLSVYWYQQSLDQGLQFLIQYYNGEERAKGNILERFSAQQFPDLHSELNLSSLELGDSALYFCASSGWVISENYGYTFGSGTRLTVV.

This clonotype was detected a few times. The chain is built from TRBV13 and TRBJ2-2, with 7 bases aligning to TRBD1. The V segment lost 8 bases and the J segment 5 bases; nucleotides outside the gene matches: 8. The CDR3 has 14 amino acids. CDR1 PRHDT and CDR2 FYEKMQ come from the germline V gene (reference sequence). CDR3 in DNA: TGTGCCAGCGCGCGACAGGGCTGGACCGGGGAGCTGTTTTTT. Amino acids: CASARQGWTGELFF.

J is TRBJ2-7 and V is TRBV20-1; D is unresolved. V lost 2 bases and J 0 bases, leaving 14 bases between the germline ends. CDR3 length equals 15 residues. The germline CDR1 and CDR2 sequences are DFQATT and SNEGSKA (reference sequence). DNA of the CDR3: TGCAGTGCTAGACTACCCGACGGATACTCCTACGAGCAGTACTTC. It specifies CSARLPDGYSYEQYF.

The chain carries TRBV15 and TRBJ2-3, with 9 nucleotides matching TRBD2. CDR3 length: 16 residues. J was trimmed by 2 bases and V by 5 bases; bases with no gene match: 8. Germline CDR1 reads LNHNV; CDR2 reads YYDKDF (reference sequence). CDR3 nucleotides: TGTGCCACCAGCGCCCGACTAGCGGAGCACACAGATACGCAGTATTTT. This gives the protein CATSARLAEHTDTQYF.

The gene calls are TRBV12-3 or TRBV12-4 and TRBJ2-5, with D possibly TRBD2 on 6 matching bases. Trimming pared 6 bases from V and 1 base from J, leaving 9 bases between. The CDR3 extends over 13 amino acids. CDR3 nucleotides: TGTGCCAGCAGACTAGCACTCCAAGAGACCCAGTACTTC. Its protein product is CASRLALQETQYF.

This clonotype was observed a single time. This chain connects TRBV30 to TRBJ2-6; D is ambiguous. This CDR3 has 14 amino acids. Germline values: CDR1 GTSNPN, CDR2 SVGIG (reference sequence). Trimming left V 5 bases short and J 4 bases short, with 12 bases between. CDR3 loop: CAWAMVPGANVLTF. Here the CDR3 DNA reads TGTGCCTGGGCCATGGTCCCAGGGGCCAACGTCCTGACTTTC.

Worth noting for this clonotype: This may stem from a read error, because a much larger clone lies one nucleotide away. The CDR3 loop reads CSARTTQETQFF. CDR3 nucleotide sequence: TGCAGCGCCCGGACTACTCAAGAGACCCAGTTCTTC. This chain joins TRBV29-1 and TRBJ2-5, with a tentative D call TRBD2 (6 bases). The end of the DNA aligns better with TRBJ2-1, so the J call may be wrong. The CDR3 consists of 12 residues. Germline V gene sequence: CDR1 SQVTM, CDR2 ANQGSEA.

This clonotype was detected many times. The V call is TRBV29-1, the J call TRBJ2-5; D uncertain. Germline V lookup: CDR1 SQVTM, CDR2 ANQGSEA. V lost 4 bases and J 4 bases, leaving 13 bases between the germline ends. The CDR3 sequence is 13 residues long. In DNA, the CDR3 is TGCAGCGTTGTTCTAAAGAGCTTAGAGACCCAGTACTTC. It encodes CSVVLKSLETQYF.

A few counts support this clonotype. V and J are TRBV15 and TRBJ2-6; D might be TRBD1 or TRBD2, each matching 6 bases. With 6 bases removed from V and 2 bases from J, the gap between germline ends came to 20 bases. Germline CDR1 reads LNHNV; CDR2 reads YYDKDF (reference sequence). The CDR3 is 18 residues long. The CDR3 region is CATRSRGWGATGANVLTF. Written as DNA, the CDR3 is TGTGCCACCAGGTCCCGCGGTTGGGGGGCGACTGGGGCCAACGTCCTGACTTTC. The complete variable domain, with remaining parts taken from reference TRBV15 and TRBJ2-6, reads DAMVIQNPRYQVTQFGKPVTLSCSQTLNHNVMYWYQQKSSQAPKLLFHYYDKDFNNEADTPDNFQSRRPNTSFCFLDIRSPGLGDTAMYLCATRSRGWGATGANVLTFGAGSRLTVL.

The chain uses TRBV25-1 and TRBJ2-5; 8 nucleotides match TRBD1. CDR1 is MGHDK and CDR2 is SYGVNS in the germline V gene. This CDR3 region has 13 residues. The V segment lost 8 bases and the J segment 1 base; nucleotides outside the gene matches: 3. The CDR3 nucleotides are TGTGCCAGCTGTGGACAGGGCCAAGAGACCCAGTACTTC. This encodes CASCGQGQETQYF. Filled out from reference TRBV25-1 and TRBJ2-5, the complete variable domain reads EADIYQTPRYLVIGTGKKITLECSQTMGHDKMYWYQQDPGMELHLIHYSYGVNSTEKGDLSSESTVSRIRTEHFPLTLESARPSHTSQYLCASCGQGQETQYFGPGTRLLVL.

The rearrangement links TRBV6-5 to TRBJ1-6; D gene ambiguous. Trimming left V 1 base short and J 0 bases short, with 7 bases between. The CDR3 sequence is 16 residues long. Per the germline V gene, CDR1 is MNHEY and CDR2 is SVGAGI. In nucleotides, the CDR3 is TGTGCCAGCAGTTACTTTTCGAACTCCTATAATTCACCCCTCCACTTT. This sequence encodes CASSYFSNSYNSPLHF.

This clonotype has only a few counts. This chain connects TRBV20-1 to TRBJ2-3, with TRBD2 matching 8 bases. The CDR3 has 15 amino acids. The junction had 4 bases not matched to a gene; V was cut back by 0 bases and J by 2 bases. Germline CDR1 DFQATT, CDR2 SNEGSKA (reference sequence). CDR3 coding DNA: TGCAGTGCTAGAGATGGCGGGAGGACCACAGATACGCAGTATTTT. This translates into CSARDGGRTTDTQYF.

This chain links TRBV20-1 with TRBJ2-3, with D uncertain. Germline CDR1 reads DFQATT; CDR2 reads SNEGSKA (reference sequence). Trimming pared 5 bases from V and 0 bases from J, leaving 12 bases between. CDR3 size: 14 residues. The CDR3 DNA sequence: TGCAGTGCTGTGGAGCCTACTAGCACAGATACGCAGTATTTT. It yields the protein CSAVEPTSTDTQYF.